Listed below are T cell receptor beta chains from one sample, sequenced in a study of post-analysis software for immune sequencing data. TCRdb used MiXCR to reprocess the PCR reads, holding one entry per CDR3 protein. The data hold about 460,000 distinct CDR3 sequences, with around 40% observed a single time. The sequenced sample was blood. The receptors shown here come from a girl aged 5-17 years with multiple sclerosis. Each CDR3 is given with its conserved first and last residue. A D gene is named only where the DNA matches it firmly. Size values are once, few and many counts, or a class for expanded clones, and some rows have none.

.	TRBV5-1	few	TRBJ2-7	TGCGCCAGCAGCTTGGGCGGGTCTTACTCCGAGCAGTACTTC	CASSLGGSYSEQYF
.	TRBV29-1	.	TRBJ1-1	TGCAGCACACAACAGGGCGGGGGCACTGAAGCTTTCTTT	CSTQQGGGTEAFF
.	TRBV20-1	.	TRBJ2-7	TGCAGTGCTCAGGACACAGTATCCTACGAGCAGTACTTC	CSAQDTVSYEQYF
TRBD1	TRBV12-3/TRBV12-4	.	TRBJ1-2	TGTGCCAGCAGTTTAGCAGGAGGGCAGGGGGGCGGCTACACCTTC	CASSLAGGQGGGYTF
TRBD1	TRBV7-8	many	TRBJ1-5	TGTGCCAGCAGCTTAGGGGACAGGGTACCAAATCAGCCCCAGCATTTT	CASSLGDRVPNQPQHF
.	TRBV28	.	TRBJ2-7	TGTGCCAGCATTGCGGGACATAGAAGGTACGAGCAGTACTTC	CASIAGHRRYEQYF
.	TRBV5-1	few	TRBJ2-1	TGCGCCAGCAGCTTGAACGAGGGCGGGAATGAGCAGTTCTTC	CASSLNEGGNEQFF
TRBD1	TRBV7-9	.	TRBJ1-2	TGTGCCAGCAGCCCCGTTCCCGGGACAGGGCCTAACTATGGCTACACCTTC	CASSPVPGTGPNYGYTF
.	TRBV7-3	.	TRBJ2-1	TGTGCCAGCAGCCCCGTAGTAGGCCACAATGAGCAGTTCTTC	CASSPVVGHNEQFF
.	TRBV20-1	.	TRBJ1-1	TGCAGTGCCAGGGCGGGGGCGAACACTGAAGCTTTCTTT	CSARAGANTEAFF
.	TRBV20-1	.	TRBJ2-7	TGCAGTGCGTATAGGGGGGGCGAGCAGTACTTC	CSAYRGGEQYF
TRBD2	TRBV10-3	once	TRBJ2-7	TGTGCCATCAGTGAGCTGACTAGCGGGATGGTAAGCTCCTACGAGCAGTACTTC	CAISELTSGMVSSYEQYF
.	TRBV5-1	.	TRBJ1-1	TGCGCCAGCAGCATTAACAGGGTTAACACTGAAGCTTTCTTT	CASSINRVNTEAFF
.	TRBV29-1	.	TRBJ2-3	TGCAGCGTTAGACCGGGACGTATAATCACAGATACGCAGTATTTT	CSVRPGRIITDTQYF
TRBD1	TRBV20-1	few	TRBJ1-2	TGCAGTGCCGGAGACAGGGCCGCAAATGGCTACACCTTC	CSAGDRAANGYTF
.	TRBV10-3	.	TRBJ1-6	TGTGCCACATCATTAGGGAGCCGGCAATATAATTCACTCCTCCACTTT	CATSLGSRQYNSLLHF
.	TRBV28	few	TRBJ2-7	TGTGCCAGCAGCCCCCCGCGGGAACTAACCTACGAGCAGTACTTC	CASSPPRELTYEQYF
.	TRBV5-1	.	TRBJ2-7	TGCGCCAGTACGACCGGGGAAAGCTCCTACGAGCAGTACTTC	CASTTGESSYEQYF
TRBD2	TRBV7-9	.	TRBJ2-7	TGTGCCAGCAGCATCTACCTCGGGACTAGCGGATACCACGAGCAGTACTTC	CASSIYLGTSGYHEQYF
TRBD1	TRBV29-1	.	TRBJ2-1	TGCAGCGTAGGACAGGCTTTAGGTGAGCAGTTCTTC	CSVGQALGEQFF
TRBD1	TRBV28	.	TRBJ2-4	TGTGCCAGCAGTTCAAGGGACAGGGATCACATTCAGTACTTC	CASSSRDRDHIQYF
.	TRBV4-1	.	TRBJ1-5	TGCGCCAGCAGCCAAGATAGGCAGGGGAATCAGCCCCAGCATTTT	CASSQDRQGNQPQHF
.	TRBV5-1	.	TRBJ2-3	TGCGCCTGCAGCTCGTCAGTTGGACTCATACGGGATACGCAGTATTTT	CACSSSVGLIRDTQYF
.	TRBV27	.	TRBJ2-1	TGTGCCAGCAGCTCCCGGGCGAGAAGGCATGAGCAGTTCTTC	CASSSRARRHEQFF
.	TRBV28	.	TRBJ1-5	TGTGCCAGCAGTTTAGGTGACAGAGAAAATCAGCCCCAGCATTTT	CASSLGDRENQPQHF
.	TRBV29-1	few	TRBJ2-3	TGCAGCGTTGAAGAACCAGGGAGCACAGATACGCAGTATTTT	CSVEEPGSTDTQYF
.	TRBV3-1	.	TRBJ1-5	TGTGCCAGCAGCCAAGATCGGACGGAGGGTCAGCCCCAGCATTTT	CASSQDRTEGQPQHF
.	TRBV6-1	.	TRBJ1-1	TGTGCCAGCAGTGAGTACAGGGTGAACACTGAAGCTTTCTTT	CASSEYRVNTEAFF
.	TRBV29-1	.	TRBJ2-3	TGCAGCGTTGAGACGGGACCGGCAGATACGCAGTATTTT	CSVETGPADTQYF
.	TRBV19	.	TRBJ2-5	TGTGCCAGTAGCCCCCGATGGGGAGAGACCCAGTACTTC	CASSPRWGETQYF
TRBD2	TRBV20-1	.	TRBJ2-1	TGCAGTGCTAGAGGGAGCGGAACTAGCGGGAGGGCCGGGGTCAATGAGCAGTTCTTC	CSARGSGTSGRAGVNEQFF